The rows below give T cell receptor beta chains drawn from one sample of a study of blood T cells in healthy people across ages. TCRdb fed the 5' RACE reads into MiXCR, producing one record per CDR3 protein. Here the sample spans over a million distinct CDR3 sequences, 35% to 45% being singletons. The sample consisted of blood. These receptors were taken from a woman aged 18 to 35 in good health. Each CDR3 is given with its conserved first and last residue. The D gene is left open where the match is weak. Size tells how often a clone was seen (once, few, many) or the class of an expanded clone, and some rows leave it out.

TRBJ1-2 | TRBD1 | 17 | - | TRBV7-2 | CASSLRDRGLVNYGYTF | TGTGCCAGCAGCCTCCGGGACAGGGGGCTTGTCAACTATGGCTACACCTTC
TRBJ2-1 | TRBD1 | 14 | - | TRBV29-1 | CSVQDRSSYNEQFF | TGCAGCGTACAGGACAGGAGCTCCTACAATGAGCAGTTCTTC
TRBJ1-1 | - | 14 | - | TRBV2 | CASSELFLNTEAFF | TGTGCCAGCAGTGAATTGTTCTTGAACACTGAAGCTTTCTTT
TRBJ2-7 | - | 14 | - | TRBV7-9 | CASSQTGTLYEQYF | TGTGCCAGCAGCCAAACCGGGACCCTATACGAGCAGTACTTC
TRBJ2-7 | TRBD1 | 16 | few | TRBV5-1 | CASSPRLGQGFYEQYF | TGCGCCAGCAGCCCGCGATTAGGACAGGGGTTCTACGAGCAGTACTTC
TRBJ2-6 | - | 14 | - | TRBV5-1 | CASTEVAGANVPTF | TGCGCCAGCACCGAGGTAGCTGGGGCCAACGTCCCGACTTTC
TRBJ1-4 | - | 12 | - | TRBV2 | CASSEDYGELFF | TGTGCCAGCAGTGAAGATTACGGGGAACTGTTTTTT
TRBJ2-1 | TRBD1 | 14 | - | TRBV4-2 | CASSPTTGRYEQFF | TGTGCCAGCAGCCCGACGACAGGGCGCTACGAGCAGTTCTTC
TRBJ2-1 | TRBD2 | 15 | - | TRBV29-1 | CSVGLAGSSHNEQFF | TGCAGCGTCGGACTAGCGGGTAGCTCCCACAATGAGCAGTTCTTC
TRBJ1-1 | - | 15 | - | TRBV12-3/TRBV12-4 | CASSLGGPGNTEAFF | TGTGCCAGCAGTTTGGGAGGCCCCGGGAACACTGAAGCTTTCTTT
TRBJ1-1 | - | 13 | - | TRBV30 | CAWSGQSNTEAFF | TGTGCCTGGAGTGGACAGTCGAACACTGAAGCTTTCTTT
TRBJ2-3 | - | 19 | - | TRBV7-6 | CASSLISYPRQKCADTQYF | TGTGCCAGCAGCTTAATCTCCTATCCGAGACAGAAGTGTGCAGATACGCAGTATTTT
TRBJ2-2 | - | 13 | few | TRBV3-1 | CASSQVGPGELFF | TGTGCCAGCAGCCAAGTGGGCCCCGGGGAGCTGTTTTTT
TRBJ2-3 | TRBD1 | 17 | - | TRBV28 | CASSPGLTGEHTDTQYF | TGTGCCAGCAGTCCGGGCCTAACAGGGGAGCACACAGATACGCAGTATTTT
TRBJ2-7 | - | 12 | once | TRBV29-1 | CSVGRGRDEQYF | TGCAGCGTTGGTAGAGGGCGAGACGAGCAGTACTTC
TRBJ1-1 | - | 12 | few | TRBV20-1 | CSASRQAPRAFF | TGCAGTGCTAGTCGGCAGGCCCCGCGGGCTTTCTTT
TRBJ1-6 | TRBD1 | 16 | - | TRBV6-1 | CASSEADRAYNSPLHF | TGTGCCAGCAGTGAGGCGGACAGGGCGTATAATTCACCCCTCCACTTT
TRBJ1-1 | - | 14 | - | TRBV20-1 | CSARDRTVNTEAFF | TGCAGTGCTAGAGATCGGACGGTAAACACTGAAGCTTTCTTT
TRBJ2-3 | TRBD1 | 16 | - | TRBV5-1 | CASSPGQGLSTDTQYF | TGCGCCAGCAGCCCGGGACAGGGACTAAGCACAGATACGCAGTATTTT
TRBJ2-1 | - | 14 | - | TRBV7-8 | CASSPTRRANEQFF | TGTGCCAGCAGCCCGACTCGTAGGGCCAATGAGCAGTTCTTC
TRBJ2-3 | TRBD2 | 16 | - | TRBV7-2 | CASSLASGSRTDTQYF | TGTGCCAGCAGCTTAGCTAGCGGGAGTCGCACAGATACGCAGTATTTT
TRBJ2-2 | - | 14 | - | TRBV9 | CASSVTGYTGELFF | TGTGCCAGCAGCGTGACAGGTTACACCGGGGAGCTGTTTTTT
TRBJ2-5 | - | 13 | - | TRBV10-3 | CAISDGVLETQYF | TGTGCCATCAGTGATGGGGTTTTAGAGACCCAGTACTTC